Each of the 4 T cell receptor beta chains below was sequenced from the same sample in a study of cytomegalovirus exposure and HLA in healthy donors. PCR employed 60 Vbeta and 13 Jbeta primers. Repertoires were generated with immunoSEQ multiplex PCR, while TCRdb's copy carries only in-frame clones and drops some. This listing includes around 60,000 clones. What was sequenced was PBMCs. The receptors shown here come from a woman between 18 and 29 years old in good health and CMV-seronegative.

The rearrangement uses TRBV5-6 and TRBJ2-1; TRBD2 matches at 14 bases. Germline V gene lookup returns CDR1 SGHDT and CDR2 YYEEEE. The CDR3 is 15 residues long. Losses at the gene ends were 4 bases for V and 8 bases for J; bases not matched to a gene: 5. The CDR3 coding sequence is TGTGCCAGCAGCGGGGGACTAGCGGGAGTAGATGAGCAGTTCTTC. Translating gives CASSGGLAGVDEQFF. The complete variable domain, with remaining parts taken from reference TRBV5-6 and TRBJ2-1, reads DAGVTQSPTHLIKTRGQQVTLRCSPKSGHDTVSWYQQALGQGPQFIFQYYEEEERQRGNFPDRFSGHQFPNYSSELNVNALLLGDSALYLCASSGGLAGVDEQFFGPGTRLTVL.

The rearrangement joins TRBV5-1 to TRBJ2-5; 9 bases fit TRBD1. CDR3 length: 14 residues. V lost 0 bases, J lost 3 bases, and 0 bases stayed unmatched. The V gene's germline CDR1 is SGHRS and CDR2 YFSETQ. The DNA for the CDR3 is TGCGCCAGCAGCTTGGGGGACAGGGAAGAGACCCAGTACTTC. Translating it yields CASSLGDREETQYF.

The rearrangement joins TRBV4-1 to TRBJ1-2, with a tentative D call TRBD1 (6 bases). Germline V lookup: CDR1 MGHRA, CDR2 YSYEKL. With 6 bases removed from V and 7 bases from J, the gap between germline ends came to 9 bases. CDR3 length: 11 amino acids. Here the CDR3 DNA reads TGCGCCAGCAGGAGGGGGGGTGGCTACACCTTC. Its protein is CASRRGGGYTF.

The gene calls are TRBV7-6 and TRBJ1-2; 10 bases match TRBD1. CDR3 length: 19 residues. J was trimmed by 4 bases and V by 5 bases; bases with no gene match: 19. Germline lookup yields CDR1 SGHVS and CDR2 FNYEAQ. The CDR3 here is CASSDSALADRGYSYGYTF. The CDR3 bases are TGTGCCAGCAGCGATAGCGCCTTGGCGGACAGGGGGTATAGCTATGGCTACACCTTC. Complete variable domain (other parts from reference TRBV7-6 and TRBJ1-2): GAGVSQSPRYKVTKRGQDVALRCDPISGHVSLYWYRQALGQGPEFLTYFNYEAQQDKSGLPNDRFSAERPEGSISTLTIQRTEQRDSAMYRCASSDSALADRGYSYGYTFGSGTRLTVV.